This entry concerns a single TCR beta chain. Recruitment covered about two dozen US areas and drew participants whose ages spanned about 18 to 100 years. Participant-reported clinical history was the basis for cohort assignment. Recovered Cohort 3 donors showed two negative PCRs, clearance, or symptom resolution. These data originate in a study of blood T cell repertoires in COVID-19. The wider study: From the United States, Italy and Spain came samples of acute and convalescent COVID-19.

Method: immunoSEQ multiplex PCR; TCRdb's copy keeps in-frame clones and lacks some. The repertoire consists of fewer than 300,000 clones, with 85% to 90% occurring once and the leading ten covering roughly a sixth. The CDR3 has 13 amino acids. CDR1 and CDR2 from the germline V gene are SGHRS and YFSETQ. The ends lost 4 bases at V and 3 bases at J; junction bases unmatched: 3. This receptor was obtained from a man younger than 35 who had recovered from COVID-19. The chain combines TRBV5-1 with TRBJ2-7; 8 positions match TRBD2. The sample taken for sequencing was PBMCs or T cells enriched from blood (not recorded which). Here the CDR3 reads CASSVTSGYEQYF. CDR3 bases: TGCGCCAGCAGCGTCACTAGCGGCTACGAGCAGTACTTC.